These T cell receptor beta chains were read from a single sample in a study of blood T cell repertoires in COVID-19. The repertoire was sequenced with immunoSEQ multiplex PCR; TCRdb's copy has only in-frame clones and lacks some. The table lists 210,000 or so clones, about nine tenths of them singletons, with about 4.8% in the top ten. The sequencing input was peripheral blood. The source of these receptors is a middle-aged man with acute or convalescent COVID-19. Each CDR3 is given with its conserved first and last residue. A D gene is named only where the DNA matches it firmly. A row's size may be missing; if present it is once, few, many or a size class.

NA	TRBJ1-1	once	TRBV5-4	TGTGCCAGCAGCCAGGACAGCGAAGCTTTCTTT	CASSQDSEAFF
NA	TRBJ2-6	NA	TRBV3-1/TRBV3-2	TGTGCCAGCAGCCATCCTATCTCTGGGGCCAACGTCCTGACTTTC	CASSHPISGANVLTF
NA	TRBJ2-3	NA	TRBV5-1	TGCGCCAGCAGCTTGGGGGCTACAGGGAGTAGCACAGATACGCAGTATTTT	CASSLGATGSSTDTQYF
TRBD1	TRBJ2-3	NA	TRBV19	TGTGCCAGTAGCCGAACAGGGGTCCGAGATACGCAGTATTTT	CASSRTGVRDTQYF
NA	TRBJ1-1	NA	TRBV5-6	TGTGCCAGCAGCTTGAGGGAGGGACGGTACACTGAAGCTTTCTTT	CASSLREGRYTEAFF
NA	TRBJ2-7	NA	TRBV18	TGTGCCAGCTCACCACAAGCGGCGCAACCGGAGGGTTACGAGCAGTACTTC	CASSPQAAQPEGYEQYF
NA	TRBJ1-1	NA	TRBV20-1	TGCAGTGCGGCAGGCTCCACTGAAGCTTTCTTT	CSAAGSTEAFF
NA	TRBJ1-1	NA	TRBV5-5	TGTGCCAGCAGCCTGCAGGCCCGAGCCCAGGGGACTGAAGCTTTCTTT	CASSLQARAQGTEAFF
NA	TRBJ1-5	NA	TRBV7-8	TGTGCCAGCAGGGCGGGGGGAAAGGATCAGCCCCAGCATTTT	CASRAGGKDQPQHF
TRBD1	TRBJ2-7	NA	TRBV6-5	TGTGCCAGCAGTTACTCGGGGATCACAGGGGGTGAGCAGTACTTC	CASSYSGITGGEQYF
NA	TRBJ2-7	once	TRBV5-8	TGTGCCAGCAGATACGGGGGGCTGTACTCCTACGAGCAGTACTTC	CASRYGGLYSYEQYF
NA	TRBJ2-2	NA	TRBV5-1	TGCGCCAGCAGCCGCGTAGAGGGGGAGCTGTTTTTT	CASSRVEGELFF
TRBD1	TRBJ1-1	NA	TRBV29-1	TGCAGCGTTGTTCGGTGGGACAGCGCCACGAACACTGAAGCTTTCTTT	CSVVRWDSATNTEAFF
NA	TRBJ2-2	NA	TRBV7-2	TGTGCCAGCAGCCTCGGGAGACAAAACGGGGAGCTGTTTTTT	CASSLGRQNGELFF
TRBD1	TRBJ2-7	NA	TRBV15	TGTGCCACCAGCAGAGATCGGGGGACAGGGTTACCCTACGAGCAGTACTTC	CATSRDRGTGLPYEQYF
TRBD2	TRBJ2-1	NA	TRBV11-2	TGTGCCAGCAGCTTTACTAGCGGGGGGCATGGTGAGCAGTTCTTC	CASSFTSGGHGEQFF
NA	TRBJ1-4	NA	TRBV10-3	TGTGCCATCAGGCGGGACCGGGATTCTGAAAAACTGTTTTTT	CAIRRDRDSEKLFF
NA	TRBJ1-5	few	TRBV4-1	TGCGCCAGCAGCCAAGGTTCCGGGAGGGGAGGATACGGCAATCAGCCCCAGCATTTT	CASSQGSGRGGYGNQPQHF
NA	TRBJ2-5	NA	TRBV5-1	TGCGCCAGCAGCCCGGACATCCCGCAAGAGACCCAGTACTTC	CASSPDIPQETQYF
TRBD2	TRBJ2-7	once	TRBV6-5	TGTGCCAGCAGTTACACCAATAGCGGGGGGGCATACGAGCAGTACTTC	CASSYTNSGGAYEQYF
TRBD1	TRBJ2-2	NA	TRBV6-5	TGTGCCAGCTTAGAAAACAGGGGGCCCGGGGAGCTGTTTTTT	CASLENRGPGELFF
NA	TRBJ1-1	NA	TRBV6-5	TGTGCCAGCAGTTACTCGGACTCGAACACTGAAGCTTTCTTT	CASSYSDSNTEAFF
NA	TRBJ1-2	NA	TRBV3-1/TRBV3-2	TGTGCCAGCAGCCAAAGTATCGGGGTCGGCTACACCTTC	CASSQSIGVGYTF
TRBD1	TRBJ2-5	once	TRBV9	TGTGCCAGCAGCGTATCAGGGGGCAACGGGGAGACCCAGTACTTC	CASSVSGGNGETQYF
NA	TRBJ1-1	NA	TRBV6-5	TGTGCCAGCAGTTACTCCGGGCGGGGCCGCACTGAAGCTTTCTTT	CASSYSGRGRTEAFF
TRBD1	TRBJ1-2	NA	TRBV13	TGTGCCAGCAGCCCTTTGGGACAGGGGAGCGCCTATGGCTACACCTTC	CASSPLGQGSAYGYTF
NA	TRBJ2-2	NA	TRBV5-1	TGCGCCAGCAGCGTGCAGGGGACCCCCACCGGGGAGCTGTTTTTT	CASSVQGTPTGELFF
NA	TRBJ1-2	NA	TRBV6-5	TGTGCCAGCAGTTACGGCCGTGCTGTTTGGTATGGCTACACCTTC	CASSYGRAVWYGYTF
NA	TRBJ1-2	NA	TRBV6-5	TGTGCCAGCAGTTACTCCAGGGAGGGGGTCTATGGCTACACCTTC	CASSYSREGVYGYTF
NA	TRBJ2-1	NA	TRBV5-1	TGCGCCAGCAGCTTAGATAGCGCCAGCAATGAGCAGTTCTTC	CASSLDSASNEQFF
NA	TRBJ1-1	few	TRBV27	TGTGCCAGCAGTTTAGGAGGGTACAACACTGAAGCTTTCTTT	CASSLGGYNTEAFF
TRBD1	TRBJ1-2	NA	TRBV5-1	TGCGCCAGCAGCCGACCGGACAGGGATAATGGCTACACCTTC	CASSRPDRDNGYTF
TRBD2	TRBJ2-1	NA	TRBV14	TGTGCCAGCAGCCCCGGACTAGCTCTGGGGAATGAGCAGTTCTTC	CASSPGLALGNEQFF
NA	TRBJ2-5	NA	TRBV28	TGTGCCAGCAGTTTGTGGGAGGTCCAGTACTTC	CASSLWEVQYF
TRBD1	TRBJ2-2	NA	TRBV5-1	TGCGCCAGCAGCGTGACAGGGACCGGGGAGCTGTTTTTT	CASSVTGTGELFF
NA	TRBJ1-1	once	TRBV7-9	TGTGCCAGCAGCTTAGGGTCGGGAAGGACTGAAGCTTTCTTT	CASSLGSGRTEAFF
NA	TRBJ1-1	NA	TRBV5-1	TGCGCCAGCAGCTTGGGACAGAGCAACACTGAAGCTTTCTTT	CASSLGQSNTEAFF
NA	TRBJ1-5	NA	TRBV6-5	TGTGCCAGCAGTTACGGGCGGGACAATCAGCCCCAGCATTTT	CASSYGRDNQPQHF
NA	TRBJ1-3	NA	TRBV5-4	TGTGCCAGCAGCTTGGGAGGGTACAGGGACACCATATATTTT	CASSLGGYRDTIYF
NA	TRBJ1-2	NA	TRBV7-9	TGTGCCAGCAGCCTAACATCAGGAATTGTTGGCTACACCTTC	CASSLTSGIVGYTF
TRBD1	TRBJ1-1	NA	TRBV4-1	TGCGCCAGCAGCCAATCGAGGGGGCGCGACCCTGAAGCTTTCTTT	CASSQSRGRDPEAFF
TRBD1	TRBJ1-5	NA	TRBV18	TGTGCCAGCTCACAACAAGGGGGCGGTCAACAGCCCCAGCATTTT	CASSQQGGGQQPQHF
NA	TRBJ1-5	NA	TRBV18	TGTGCCAGCTCACCGACAGTGGGCGATCAGCCCCAGCATTTT	CASSPTVGDQPQHF
NA	TRBJ1-1	NA	TRBV5-5	TGTGCCAGCAGCTTTTTCTGGACAGCTCCCAACACTGAAGCTTTCTTT	CASSFFWTAPNTEAFF
NA	TRBJ2-3	few	TRBV6-5	TGTGCCAGCAGTTCACGACTATTAGATACGCAGTATTTT	CASSSRLLDTQYF
NA	TRBJ1-2	NA	TRBV19	TGTGCCTCCAAGTACGGCAGGGGAGACTATGGCTACACCTTC	CASKYGRGDYGYTF
NA	TRBJ2-5	NA	TRBV18	TGTGCCAGCTCACGCCCGGGGGAGACCCAGTACTTC	CASSRPGETQYF
TRBD1	TRBJ2-3	NA	TRBV29-1	TGCAGCGTTGCCCTATTCGGACAGGGGGCCGATACGCAGTATTTT	CSVALFGQGADTQYF
NA	TRBJ1-4	NA	TRBV10-2	TGCGCCAGCAGTGACCAGACAGGCGTCCGGGAAAAACTGTTTTTT	CASSDQTGVREKLFF
TRBD1	TRBJ1-2	NA	TRBV25-1	TGTGCCAGCAGCGTTCGACAGGGGGCTGGCTATGGCTACACCTTC	CASSVRQGAGYGYTF
NA	TRBJ1-2	NA	TRBV30	TGTGCCTGGAGTGGGGGATTGGGGGCGTGGGGCTACACCTTC	CAWSGGLGAWGYTF
NA	TRBJ2-2	once	TRBV10-3	TGTGCCATCACCGACACCGGGGAGCTGTTTTTT	CAITDTGELFF